These 30 T cell receptor beta chains originate from one sample sequenced in a study of shared clonotypes between healthy human individuals. The method was immunoSEQ multiplex PCR; TCRdb's version includes in-frame clones alone and lacks a portion of them. This table has about 1 million clones, roughly 74% appearing once. The sequencing sample was made of memory CD4+ T cells from PBMCs. Regarding subset: CD45RA-negative fraction. The receptors come from a man between 18 and 29 years old in good health. Some clones in this sample may be carry-over from other donors' samples.

The rearrangement uses TRBV7-2 and TRBJ1-2; no definite D call. This CDR3 has 14 residues. Germline loops: CDR1 SGHTA, CDR2 FQGNSA. The ends were cut back, 7 bases at V and 0 bases at J, with 12 bases in the middle. DNA for the CDR3: TGTGCCAGCACGTGGACGGTAGCTAACTATGGCTACACCTTC. Its translation is CASTWTVANYGYTF.

Worth noting for this clone: Just one base apart from a much larger clone, this may be a read error. This chain's CDR3 is CASSSLGVGTEAFF. The CDR3, as DNA: TGTGCCAGCAGCTCTCTCGGGGTTGGCACTGAAGCTTTCTTT. The rearrangement uses TRBV9 and TRBJ1-1, with no clear D. Germline-derived CDR1 and CDR2 are SGDLS and YYNGEE. The CDR3 has 14 residues. Trimming took off 4 bases at V and 4 bases at J, with 14 bases between the two ends.

This clone appeared once. The rearrangement joins TRBV4-2 to TRBJ2-1; unclear D gene. The germline V gene has CDR1 LGHNA and CDR2 YNFKEQ. The CDR3 spans 15 residues. Trimming removed 1 base at V and 2 bases at J, with 9 bases between. CDR3 DNA sequence: TGTGCCAGCAGCCAAGGTCCAGAACCCTACAATGAGCAGTTCTTC. It codes for CASSQGPEPYNEQFF.

The J gene is TRBJ2-1, the V gene TRBV4-2, with D perhaps matching TRBD2 (6 bases). Trimming took 2 bases from V and 3 from J, leaving 11 bases between them. This CDR3 contains 15 residues. CDR1 and CDR2 from the germline V gene are LGHNA and YNFKEQ. CDR3 region: CASSQPGLGYNEQFF. CDR3 coding DNA: TGTGCCAGCAGCCAACCGGGACTGGGCTACAATGAGCAGTTCTTC.

The chain combines TRBV7-9 with TRBJ2-7, with 8 bases that match TRBD1. The V and J ends lost 4 bases and 4 bases, in that order; junction bases with no gene match: 6. The germline CDR1 and CDR2 sequences are SEHNR and FQNEAQ (reference sequence). The CDR3 covers 14 residues. In DNA, the CDR3 is TGTGCCAGCAGCTCGGACAGGGTCGGGTACGAGCAGTACTTC. It specifies CASSSDRVGYEQYF.

This clone is a singleton in its sample. The chain is built from TRBV9 and TRBJ2-3, with a tentative D call TRBD2 (7 bases). There are 15 residues in the CDR3. V lost 3 bases, J lost 2 bases, and 13 bases lay in between. Germline values: CDR1 SGDLS, CDR2 YYNGEE. CDR3 region: CASSGGGGFTDTQYF. In nucleotides, the CDR3 is TGTGCCAGCAGCGGGGGAGGGGGATTCACAGATACGCAGTATTTT. The full variable domain, with the rest looked up from reference TRBV9 and TRBJ2-3, is DSGVTQTPKHLITATGQRVTLRCSPRSGDLSVYWYQQSLDQGLQFLIQYYNGEERAKGNILERFSAQQFPDLHSELNLSSLELGDSALYFCASSGGGGFTDTQYFGPGTRLTVL.

The chain has TRBV7-2 and TRBJ1-1; D unresolved. This CDR3 spans 14 amino acids. V shed 2 bases and J shed 1 base, with 8 bases lying between them. Germline lookup yields CDR1 SGHTA and CDR2 FQGNSA. The CDR3 DNA is TGTGCCAGCAGCTTAAGGTCGGGGAACACTGAAGCTTTCTTT. It is translated as CASSLRSGNTEAFF.

This chain's CDR3 is CASSSQGASYNEQFF. The CDR3 region has the DNA TGTGCCAGCAGTTCACAGGGGGCGTCCTACAATGAGCAGTTCTTC. The chain employs TRBV28 and TRBJ2-1; TRBD1 aligns across 9 bases. With 4 bases clipped from V and 1 base from J, the junction kept 2 bases outside the gene matches. Germline-derived CDR1 and CDR2 are MDHEN and SYDVKM. This CDR3 spans 15 amino acids.

This sequence joins TRBV28 and TRBJ2-7; 7 nucleotides agree with TRBD2. Germline V lookup: CDR1 MDHEN, CDR2 SYDVKM. This CDR3 is built from 14 residues. V shed 4 bases, J shed 2 bases, and the junction held 5 bases outside the gene matches. This CDR3 is CASSYQGGPYEQYF. DNA for the CDR3: TGTGCCAGCAGTTACCAGGGAGGGCCCTACGAGCAGTACTTC.

V usage is TRBV27 and J usage is TRBJ2-1; perhaps TRBD2 as D (6 bases). V was trimmed by 0 bases and J by 9 bases, leaving 12 bases between them. Germline V gene lookup returns CDR1 MNHEY and CDR2 SMNVEV (reference sequence). The CDR3 extends over 14 amino acids. Here the CDR3 reads CASSLSTSMGEQFF. The CDR3 DNA reads TGTGCCAGCAGTTTATCCACTAGCATGGGTGAGCAGTTCTTC.

This chain uses TRBV28 with TRBJ1-5, with 7 bases identical to TRBD1. This CDR3 comprises 12 residues. From germline, CDR1 is MDHEN and CDR2 SYDVKM. The ends lost 3 bases at V and 11 bases at J; junction bases unmatched: 4. The CDR3 coding sequence is TGTGCCAGCAGTTTCCGTGACAGGGCCCAGCATTTT. Protein: CASSFRDRAQHF.

The chain recombines TRBV25-1 with TRBJ2-7; 11 nucleotides match TRBD1. CDR1 is MGHDK and CDR2 is SYGVNS in the germline V gene. V shed 4 bases and J 9 bases; nucleotides not matched to a gene: 17. There are 17 residues in the CDR3. CDR3 amino acids: CASSGGQGAIKGFWQYF. Here the CDR3 DNA reads TGTGCCAGCAGTGGAGGACAGGGGGCTATTAAGGGGTTTTGGCAGTACTTC.

This clone is a singleton in its sample. The V and J genes are TRBV27 and TRBJ1-4, with TRBD1 matching over 9 bases. This CDR3 has 17 residues. Germline-derived CDR1 and CDR2 are MNHEY and SMNVEV (reference sequence). J was trimmed by 2 bases and V by 4 bases; bases with no gene match: 8. This CDR3 is CASSSADRGSTNEKLFF. CDR3 bases: TGTGCCAGCAGTTCTGCGGACAGGGGTTCTACTAATGAAAAACTGTTTTTT.

The chain couples TRBV6-5 to TRBJ1-2; D unresolved. The CDR3 contains 14 residues. CDR1 is MNHEY, CDR2 SVGAGI, per germline. Trimming left V 0 bases short and J 3 bases short, with 8 bases between. CDR3 loop: CASSYSPGYYGYTF. The CDR3 DNA sequence: TGTGCCAGCAGTTACTCACCGGGATACTATGGCTACACCTTC.

V is TRBV19 and J is TRBJ1-5, with 9 bases identical to TRBD1. CDR1 and CDR2 (germline): LNHDA, SQIVND (reference sequence). The V gene end was trimmed by 3 bases and the J gene end by 6 bases; junction bases not matched to a gene: 9. The CDR3 contains 16 residues. The chain's CDR3 is CASSMPGQGGSQPQHF. The CDR3 region has the DNA TGTGCCAGTAGTATGCCGGGACAGGGAGGTAGTCAGCCCCAGCATTTT.

J is TRBJ2-5 and V is TRBV9; TRBD1 matches 10 bases. Germline V gene data show CDR1 as SGDLS and CDR2 as YYNGEE. The J segment lost 0 bases and the V segment lost 5 bases, leaving 1 base of the junction unmatched. CDR3 size: 14 residues. The CDR3 loop reads CASRGQGNQETQYF. For the CDR3, the DNA is TGTGCCAGCAGGGGACAGGGGAACCAAGAGACCCAGTACTTC. The full variable domain, with the rest looked up from reference TRBV9 and TRBJ2-5, is DSGVTQTPKHLITATGQRVTLRCSPRSGDLSVYWYQQSLDQGLQFLIQYYNGEERAKGNILERFSAQQFPDLHSELNLSSLELGDSALYFCASRGQGNQETQYFGPGTRLLVL.

This clone occurred once. The chain uses TRBV2 and TRBJ2-3; 8 positions match TRBD2. The CDR3 runs to 14 residues. Looked up from germline, CDR1 is SNHLY and CDR2 is FYNNEI. V gave up 4 bases and J gave up 4 bases; unmatched junction bases: 4. Here the CDR3 DNA reads TGTGCCAGCAGTGCAGGACTAGCTGCAGATACGCAGTATTTT. This translates into CASSAGLAADTQYF.

This chain joins TRBV2 and TRBJ2-1; a possible D gene is TRBD2 (5 bases). Germline V gene lookup returns CDR1 SNHLY and CDR2 FYNNEI. This CDR3 spans 14 amino acids. V was pared by 3 bases and J by 4 bases, with 10 bases between. The CDR3 DNA reads TGTGCCAGCAGTGACTGGACGGGGTACAATGAGCAGTTCTTC. Translated, it gives CASSDWTGYNEQFF.

CDR3 DNA: TGTGCCAGCAGCTTGTCTTTGCCCTCAGCCTCTGGGGCCAACGTCCTGACTTTC. Its protein product is CASSLSLPSASGANVLTF. The chain uses TRBV7-2 and TRBJ2-6; D unresolved. Trimming shortened V by 3 bases and J by 0 bases, and 15 bases separated the two germline ends. Germline V CDR1 and CDR2: SGHTA, FQGNSA. The CDR3 totals 18 residues.

V and J are TRBV5-1 and TRBJ2-7; TRBD1 aligns across 11 bases. The ends lost 5 bases at V and 0 bases at J; junction bases unmatched: 4. The CDR3 extends over 15 amino acids. The germline CDR1 and CDR2 sequences are SGHRS and YFSETQ. The CDR3 DNA follows: TGCGCCAGCAGAACCGGGACAGGGGGCTCCTACGAGCAGTACTTC. Its protein product is CASRTGTGGSYEQYF.

The chain recombines TRBV6-1 with TRBJ1-6; 9 bases line up with TRBD1. The CDR3 is 16 residues long. V lost 0 bases, J lost 8 bases, and 5 bases stayed unmatched. Germline values: CDR1 MNHNS, CDR2 SASEGT. The CDR3 protein is CASSEAGTGSDSPLHF. In DNA form, the CDR3 reads TGTGCCAGCAGTGAAGCGGGGACAGGGTCGGATTCACCCCTCCACTTT.

The chain is built from TRBV27 and TRBJ2-7; tentatively, D is TRBD2 (6 bases). Germline V gene data show CDR1 as MNHEY and CDR2 as SMNVEV (reference sequence). V lost 4 bases, J lost 7 bases, and 17 bases lay in between. The CDR3 is made up of 14 amino acids. The CDR3 DNA is TGTGCCAGCAGTTCCCCGGGACTGGGCTCGGAGCAGTACTTC. This translates into CASSSPGLGSEQYF.

The V call is TRBV6-5, the J call TRBJ1-2; D is unresolved. The V gene's germline CDR1 is MNHEY and CDR2 SVGAGI. The ends were cut back, 0 bases at V and 0 bases at J, with 8 bases in the middle. The CDR3 consists of 15 residues. The CDR3 nucleotides are TGTGCCAGCAGTTACTCCCCAGGACCTAACTATGGCTACACCTTC. This gives the protein CASSYSPGPNYGYTF.

The chain employs TRBV18 and TRBJ2-3, with D perhaps matching TRBD1 (6 bases). The CDR3 runs 14 residues. Between the trimmed V and J ends, which lost 5 bases and 2 bases, there was a span of 11 bases. CDR1 and CDR2 (germline): KGHSH, LQKENI. The CDR3 loop is CASSYWTDTDTQYF. The CDR3 nucleotides read TGTGCCAGCTCATACTGGACAGACACAGATACGCAGTATTTT.

The V call is TRBV4-1, the J call TRBJ2-1; perhaps TRBD1 as D (6 bases). The V gene's germline CDR1 is MGHRA and CDR2 YSYEKL. V lost 4 bases and J 4 bases, leaving 14 bases between the germline ends. The CDR3 has 15 amino acids. CDR3 DNA: TGCGCCAGCAGCCTCACAGGGCTTGTTTACAATGAGCAGTTCTTC. Its protein is CASSLTGLVYNEQFF.

The CDR3 nucleotides are TGTGCCAGCCGGGGCCTCGTAAGCACAGATACGCAGTATTTT. The encoded protein is CASRGLVSTDTQYF. V gene TRBV7-2 combines with J gene TRBJ2-3; either TRBD1 or TRBD2 may supply D (5 bases each). The V end lost 8 bases, the J end lost 0 bases, and 12 bases lay between the germline ends. The CDR3 covers 14 residues. Germline V gene data show CDR1 as SGHTA and CDR2 as FQGNSA.

V is TRBV28 and J is TRBJ1-4; 9 nucleotides align to TRBD1. The germline V gene has CDR1 MDHEN and CDR2 SYDVKM. The CDR3 is 17 amino acids. V dropped 6 bases and J dropped 0; count of bases not matched to a gene: 8. The CDR3 nucleotides read TGTGCCAGCAGCCCGGGGACAGGGAGAGCAACTAATGAAAAACTGTTTTTT. Its protein is CASSPGTGRATNEKLFF.

The chain joins TRBV28 to TRBJ1-2; D not certain. The germline gives CDR1 MDHEN, CDR2 SYDVKM. The V end lost 7 bases, the J end lost 4 bases, and 16 bases lay between the germline ends. The CDR3 totals 14 residues. The CDR3 here is CASKTGPPPYGYTF. CDR3 bases: TGTGCCAGCAAGACGGGTCCTCCCCCCTATGGCTACACCTTC.

Note on this clone: The same CDR3 can be traced to other DNA sequences in this sample. The rearrangement links TRBV30 to TRBJ1-2; D may be TRBD1 (5 bases). CDR1 is GTSNPN, CDR2 SVGIG, per germline (reference sequence). With 0 bases removed from V and 4 bases from J, the gap between germline ends came to 9 bases. The CDR3 is 13 amino acids. CDR3 DNA: TGTGCCTGGAGTGTCCCAGGGCCCTATGGCTACACCTTC. This gives the protein CAWSVPGPYGYTF.

The CDR3 DNA sequence: TGCGCCAGCAGTGAGTATGTCGGGAGTGAAGCTTTCTTT. Its protein product is CASSEYVGSEAFF. V is TRBV10-1 and J is TRBJ1-1; D unresolved. Germline CDR1 reads WNHNN; CDR2 reads SYGVQD (reference sequence). V was cut by 1 base and J by 7 bases, with 10 bases left in between. The CDR3 has 13 residues.